This TCR beta chain was captured in a study of blood T cell repertoires in COVID-19. Across the whole study: Samples came from the United States, Italy and Spain, spanning acute and convalescent COVID-19.

The V gene's germline CDR1 is MNHEY and CDR2 SVGAGI. The V gene lost 10 bases and the J gene lost 5 bases, with 19 bases spanning the gap. The CDR3 sequence is 14 residues long. As originally analysed: Nucleated cell counts were estimated from reference gene primer amplification. Only in-frame clones appear in the TCRdb table, and some are missing; sequencing was by immunoSEQ multiplex PCR. V and J calls and clone size come straight from that table; D and trimming were deduced from the DNA. In the table there are about 480,000 clones, around 87% of which are singletons. Participant ages covered roughly 18 to 89 years across 24 US areas. Recovery meant two consecutive negative NP/OP PCR tests, professional clearance, or resolved symptoms.

Sequenced input: PBMCs or T cells enriched from blood (not recorded which). The receptor was derived from a middle-aged woman who had recovered from COVID-19. The chain employs TRBV6-5 and TRBJ2-3, with D possibly TRBD1 on 5 matching bases. The CDR3 is CATNKGLDEDTQYF. DNA of the CDR3: TGTGCCACGAATAAGGGGTTGGATGAAGATACGCAGTATTTT.